This note documents a single T cell receptor (beta chain) sequence. The antigen is undetermined. The sample belongs to a study of chemoradiotherapy in HPV16-positive cancers. Whole-study results and caveats: Non-HPV-specific T cells did not expand in tumors during treatment, whereas candidate HPV-specific clones and E7-related motifs did.

TCRdb keeps only in-frame clones here, not all; method: immunoSEQ multiplex PCR. The data show approximately 30,000 clones, more than 85% seen once. This CDR3 spans 17 amino acids. V trimming: 3 bases; J trimming: 2 bases; junction bases outside the gene matches: 10. The germline gives CDR1 MNHNS, CDR2 SASEGT. Sequenced material: blood, taken from a patient who underwent chemoradiotherapy. The clonotype comes from a human donor with HPV-associated anogenital cancer. The gene calls are TRBV6-1 and TRBJ2-3, with 8 bases matching TRBD2. CDR3 coding DNA: TGTGCCAGCAGTGATCCTATGGCTAGCGGGTACACAGATACGCAGTATTTT. This gives the protein CASSDPMASGYTDTQYF.